This is a list of T cell receptor beta chains from one sample in a study of blood T cell repertoires in COVID-19. Assay: immunoSEQ multiplex PCR; the TCRdb copy retains only in-frame clones and omits some. This sample has under 150,000 clones, with approximately 82% found just once. Sequencing was performed on peripheral blood. These receptors were taken from an elderly man with active or convalescent COVID-19. CDR3s include the opening cysteine and the closing phenylalanine or tryptophan. Fields, in order: J gene, D gene, clone size, V gene, CDR3 DNA, CDR3 protein. The D gene is left open where the match is weak. Clone size, where shown, is once, few, many, or a class for clones that have expanded.

J gene: TRBJ2-6; D gene: -; clone size: -; V gene: TRBV6-2/TRBV6-3; CDR3 DNA: TGTGCCAGCAGTTACCATTCTGGGGCCAACGTCCTGACTTTC; CDR3 protein: CASSYHSGANVLTF
J gene: TRBJ2-3; D gene: TRBD2; clone size: once; V gene: TRBV3-1/TRBV3-2; CDR3 DNA: TGTGCCAGCAGCCTCCTAGCGGGGGCCACCACAGATACGCAGTATTTT; CDR3 protein: CASSLLAGATTDTQYF
J gene: TRBJ2-1; D gene: TRBD2; clone size: -; V gene: TRBV13; CDR3 DNA: TGTGCCAGCACCCTAGGGCGGGCTAGCGGGGGGCCGATTACAGGTGAGCAGTTCTTC; CDR3 protein: CASTLGRASGGPITGEQFF
J gene: TRBJ2-1; D gene: -; clone size: -; V gene: TRBV6-5; CDR3 DNA: TGTGCCAGCAATCGGGGCTCCTACAATGAGCAGTTCTTC; CDR3 protein: CASNRGSYNEQFF
J gene: TRBJ2-3; D gene: -; clone size: -; V gene: TRBV11-1; CDR3 DNA: TGTGCCAGCAGCCAGGGGCGGGATACGCAGTATTTT; CDR3 protein: CASSQGRDTQYF
J gene: TRBJ2-2; D gene: -; clone size: -; V gene: TRBV2; CDR3 DNA: TGTGCCGCTCGAGTGGACTACACCGGGGAGCTGTTTTTT; CDR3 protein: CAARVDYTGELFF
J gene: TRBJ2-1; D gene: -; clone size: -; V gene: TRBV10-3; CDR3 DNA: TGTGCCATCAGCCGACCGGGCCCCCAGGGGCAGTTCTTC; CDR3 protein: CAISRPGPQGQFF
J gene: TRBJ2-7; D gene: TRBD2; clone size: -; V gene: TRBV7-9; CDR3 DNA: TGTGCCAGCAGCTTAGGGGCGGGGGTCTACGAGCAGTACTTC; CDR3 protein: CASSLGAGVYEQYF
J gene: TRBJ1-2; D gene: TRBD1; clone size: once; V gene: TRBV7-9; CDR3 DNA: TGTGCCAGCGGTCCGGGACAGGGCCCGTACACCTTC; CDR3 protein: CASGPGQGPYTF
J gene: TRBJ1-2; D gene: -; clone size: -; V gene: TRBV5-6; CDR3 DNA: TGTGCCAGCAGCTTGGCCTCTGGGGCTACCTATGGCTACACCTTC; CDR3 protein: CASSLASGATYGYTF
J gene: TRBJ1-6; D gene: TRBD1; clone size: -; V gene: TRBV28; CDR3 DNA: TGTGCCAGCAGCCCTTTGTCAGGACAGGGGAGTGATTCACCCCTCCACTTT; CDR3 protein: CASSPLSGQGSDSPLHF
J gene: TRBJ2-1; D gene: TRBD2; clone size: -; V gene: TRBV18; CDR3 DNA: TGTGCCAGCTCACCAGGAGCGGGGGTTATTAGCTCCTACAATGAGCAGTTCTTC; CDR3 protein: CASSPGAGVISSYNEQFF
J gene: TRBJ1-4; D gene: -; clone size: -; V gene: TRBV6-2/TRBV6-3; CDR3 DNA: TGTGCCAGCAGTTACGTGAGGGAGAAACTGTTTTTT; CDR3 protein: CASSYVREKLFF
J gene: TRBJ1-2; D gene: -; clone size: -; V gene: TRBV4-3; CDR3 DNA: TGCGCCAGCAGCCAAGATGCGGCGTTTAACTATGGCTACACCTTC; CDR3 protein: CASSQDAAFNYGYTF
J gene: TRBJ1-1; D gene: TRBD1; clone size: -; V gene: TRBV6-2/TRBV6-3; CDR3 DNA: TGTGCCAGCAGTTACTCTGGCAGGGGGTACACTGAAGCTTTCTTT; CDR3 protein: CASSYSGRGYTEAFF
J gene: TRBJ2-7; D gene: TRBD1; clone size: -; V gene: TRBV7-9; CDR3 DNA: TGTGCCAGCAGCTTAGAGGGACAGGGGCACAACGAGCAGTACTTC; CDR3 protein: CASSLEGQGHNEQYF
J gene: TRBJ1-4; D gene: -; clone size: -; V gene: TRBV28; CDR3 DNA: TGTGCCAGTGATGACAGAAATAATGAAAAACTGTTTTTT; CDR3 protein: CASDDRNNEKLFF
J gene: TRBJ2-7; D gene: -; clone size: few; V gene: TRBV19; CDR3 DNA: TGTGCCAGTAGTCTAAGAGGGGGGGATGGCTACGAGCAGTACTTC; CDR3 protein: CASSLRGGDGYEQYF
J gene: TRBJ2-1; D gene: -; clone size: -; V gene: TRBV7-9; CDR3 DNA: TGTGCCAGCAGCTTAGGGAGCCGGGGAAAATTCTACAATGAGCAGTTCTTC; CDR3 protein: CASSLGSRGKFYNEQFF
J gene: TRBJ2-5; D gene: TRBD1; clone size: -; V gene: TRBV10-3; CDR3 DNA: TGTGCCATCAGTGAGTCCCAGGGGGCGGGAGAGACCCAGTACTTC; CDR3 protein: CAISESQGAGETQYF
J gene: TRBJ1-3; D gene: -; clone size: -; V gene: TRBV19; CDR3 DNA: TGTGCCAGTAGTTACAGCTCTGGAAACACCATATATTTT; CDR3 protein: CASSYSSGNTIYF
J gene: TRBJ1-1; D gene: TRBD1; clone size: -; V gene: TRBV6-1; CDR3 DNA: TGTGCCAGCAGTGAATCGTCCAGGGGGACTGAAGCTTTCTTT; CDR3 protein: CASSESSRGTEAFF
J gene: TRBJ1-5; D gene: -; clone size: -; V gene: TRBV28; CDR3 DNA: TGTGCCAGCAGTTTAAGGGGACTTCGGGGCAATCAGCCCCAGCATTTT; CDR3 protein: CASSLRGLRGNQPQHF
J gene: TRBJ1-6; D gene: -; clone size: -; V gene: TRBV9; CDR3 DNA: TGTGCCAGCAGCGTAGTTCCGGAGAGCTCACCCCTCCACTTT; CDR3 protein: CASSVVPESSPLHF
J gene: TRBJ1-2; D gene: TRBD1; clone size: -; V gene: TRBV6-6; CDR3 DNA: TGTGCCAGCAGTGACCCGGGACAGGGGCCCGGTGGCTACACCTTC; CDR3 protein: CASSDPGQGPGGYTF
J gene: TRBJ2-7; D gene: -; clone size: -; V gene: TRBV28; CDR3 DNA: TGTGCCAGCAGTCCTGCCGGCGGGGCGCAGTACTTC; CDR3 protein: CASSPAGGAQYF
J gene: TRBJ1-1; D gene: -; clone size: -; V gene: TRBV10-3; CDR3 DNA: TGTGCCATCAAATCCTACCAGGGAAACACTGAAGCTTTCTTT; CDR3 protein: CAIKSYQGNTEAFF
J gene: TRBJ2-7; D gene: TRBD2; clone size: -; V gene: TRBV20-1; CDR3 DNA: TGCAGTGCTAGTCCTAGACTAGCGGGGCTCTACGAGCAGTACTTC; CDR3 protein: CSASPRLAGLYEQYF
J gene: TRBJ2-5; D gene: TRBD2; clone size: -; V gene: TRBV27; CDR3 DNA: TGTGCCAGCAGTTCCGGCCTAGCGGGGGCGGGGACCCAGTACTTC; CDR3 protein: CASSSGLAGAGTQYF
J gene: TRBJ1-2; D gene: TRBD1; clone size: -; V gene: TRBV7-2; CDR3 DNA: TGTGCCAGCAGCTCAGGGCCGGGACAGGGGAAACAATCTAACTATGGCTACACCTTC; CDR3 protein: CASSSGPGQGKQSNYGYTF
J gene: TRBJ1-5; D gene: TRBD1; clone size: -; V gene: TRBV28; CDR3 DNA: TGTGCCAGCAGCCCGGGGGACAGGGGCCCTCAGCCCCAGCATTTT; CDR3 protein: CASSPGDRGPQPQHF
J gene: TRBJ1-3; D gene: -; clone size: -; V gene: TRBV28; CDR3 DNA: TGTGCCAGCAGCCTGGGGGGGGGAGGCTCTGGAAACACCATATATTTT; CDR3 protein: CASSLGGGGSGNTIYF
J gene: TRBJ1-1; D gene: TRBD1; clone size: -; V gene: TRBV29-1; CDR3 DNA: TGCAGCGCCGGGACAGGGAAAATGAACACTGAAGCTTTCTTT; CDR3 protein: CSAGTGKMNTEAFF
J gene: TRBJ1-4; D gene: TRBD1; clone size: -; V gene: TRBV4-3; CDR3 DNA: TGCGCCAGCAGCCAGGACCAACAGGGGGCTGGCGAAAAACTGTTTTTT; CDR3 protein: CASSQDQQGAGEKLFF
J gene: TRBJ1-1; D gene: -; clone size: -; V gene: TRBV5-1; CDR3 DNA: TGCGCCAGCAGCCAAAGGGCGGGGGGTGTTGAAGCTTTCTTT; CDR3 protein: CASSQRAGGVEAFF
J gene: TRBJ1-5; D gene: -; clone size: -; V gene: TRBV7-2; CDR3 DNA: TGTGCCAGCAGCTTATTGAACTTAAATCAGCCCCAGCATTTT; CDR3 protein: CASSLLNLNQPQHF
J gene: TRBJ2-1; D gene: TRBD2; clone size: -; V gene: TRBV2; CDR3 DNA: TGTGCCAGCAGTCTAGCGGGGGTCACATACAATGAGCAGTTCTTC; CDR3 protein: CASSLAGVTYNEQFF
J gene: TRBJ1-1; D gene: TRBD1; clone size: -; V gene: TRBV7-2; CDR3 DNA: TGTGCCAGCAGCTTCAACCAGGGGGCGGATTTCTTT; CDR3 protein: CASSFNQGADFF
J gene: TRBJ2-4; D gene: TRBD1; clone size: -; V gene: TRBV14; CDR3 DNA: TGTGCCAGCAGCCAATTCAGGGGGCACATTCAGTACTTC; CDR3 protein: CASSQFRGHIQYF
J gene: TRBJ1-1; D gene: -; clone size: -; V gene: TRBV25-1; CDR3 DNA: TGTGCCAGCAGTGACGGTTTTATGGGAAAAGGGGACACTGAAGCTTTCTTT; CDR3 protein: CASSDGFMGKGDTEAFF
J gene: TRBJ2-7; D gene: TRBD1; clone size: -; V gene: TRBV5-5; CDR3 DNA: TGTGCCAGCAGCGCACCCGGACAGGGCGACAACGAGCAGTACTTC; CDR3 protein: CASSAPGQGDNEQYF
J gene: TRBJ1-2; D gene: -; clone size: -; V gene: TRBV21-1; CDR3 DNA: TGTGCCAGCAGCAAAAGGGGGCAAAGCTATGGCTACACCTTC; CDR3 protein: CASSKRGQSYGYTF
J gene: TRBJ2-1; D gene: -; clone size: -; V gene: TRBV9; CDR3 DNA: TGTGCCAGCAGCGGCGTAGGGGGTAGGTCCTACAATGAGCAGTTCTTC; CDR3 protein: CASSGVGGRSYNEQFF
J gene: TRBJ2-3; D gene: -; clone size: -; V gene: TRBV24-1; CDR3 DNA: TGTGCCACCAGTGATCCAGGCCTGGGAGATACGCAGTATTTT; CDR3 protein: CATSDPGLGDTQYF
J gene: TRBJ1-2; D gene: -; clone size: -; V gene: TRBV6-5; CDR3 DNA: TGTGCCAGCAGTTCCGGGTCCTCGCGGGGCTACACCTTC; CDR3 protein: CASSSGSSRGYTF
J gene: TRBJ2-1; D gene: -; clone size: -; V gene: TRBV6-4; CDR3 DNA: TGTGCCAGCGGGGAGGACGATAACAATGAGCAGTTCTTC; CDR3 protein: CASGEDDNNEQFF
J gene: TRBJ2-7; D gene: -; clone size: -; V gene: TRBV11-2; CDR3 DNA: TGTGCCAGCAGCTGGACTGCTGCGTACGAGCAGTACTTC; CDR3 protein: CASSWTAAYEQYF
J gene: TRBJ1-3; D gene: TRBD1; clone size: -; V gene: TRBV7-2; CDR3 DNA: TGTGCCAGCAGCTCTAGATTGACAGGGTCCGGAAACACCATATATTTT; CDR3 protein: CASSSRLTGSGNTIYF
J gene: TRBJ2-5; D gene: TRBD1; clone size: -; V gene: TRBV7-7; CDR3 DNA: TGTGCTAGCAGCCCATCTCCGGGACAGGGAGAAGAGACCCCGTACTTC; CDR3 protein: CASSPSPGQGEETPYF
J gene: TRBJ1-4; D gene: -; clone size: -; V gene: TRBV4-2; CDR3 DNA: TGTGCCAGCAGCCAAGGACAGTCTAATGAAAAACTGTTTTTT; CDR3 protein: CASSQGQSNEKLFF
J gene: TRBJ2-7; D gene: TRBD2; clone size: -; V gene: TRBV30; CDR3 DNA: TGTGCCTGGAGCAACCCCTTCGGGAGGGGAACGGGGTACGAGCAGTACTTC; CDR3 protein: CAWSNPFGRGTGYEQYF
J gene: TRBJ1-1; D gene: -; clone size: -; V gene: TRBV6-2/TRBV6-3; CDR3 DNA: TGTGCCAGCAGTTACCCTCCGGGTCCGAACACTGAAGCTTTCTTT; CDR3 protein: CASSYPPGPNTEAFF
J gene: TRBJ2-5; D gene: TRBD1; clone size: -; V gene: TRBV3-1/TRBV3-2; CDR3 DNA: TGTGCCAGCAGCCAAGAATTCACCGGGACAGGGATGGGTCAGACCCAGTACTTC; CDR3 protein: CASSQEFTGTGMGQTQYF
J gene: TRBJ1-4; D gene: -; clone size: -; V gene: TRBV9; CDR3 DNA: TGTGCCAGCAGCGTAGCAGTTGCAACTAATGAAAAACTGTTTTTT; CDR3 protein: CASSVAVATNEKLFF
J gene: TRBJ2-4; D gene: TRBD2; clone size: -; V gene: TRBV19; CDR3 DNA: TGTGCCAGTAGTCCAGAGGGGAGGGGAGTAGCCAAAAACATTCAGTACTTC; CDR3 protein: CASSPEGRGVAKNIQYF
J gene: TRBJ1-4; D gene: -; clone size: once; V gene: TRBV5-1; CDR3 DNA: TGCGCCAGCAGCTTGGACTACGACCCAGAAAAACTGTTTTTT; CDR3 protein: CASSLDYDPEKLFF
J gene: TRBJ1-3; D gene: -; clone size: -; V gene: TRBV2; CDR3 DNA: TGTGCCAGCAGTGCAGAAGGAAACACCATATATTTT; CDR3 protein: CASSAEGNTIYF